A selection of T cell receptor beta chains follows, all from one sample in a study of Graves' ophthalmopathy and Graves' hyperthyroidism. A single record per CDR3 protein comes from TCRdb applying MiXCR to the multiplex PCR reads. The sample records hundreds of thousands of distinct CDR3 sequences, about 20% being singletons. The specimen sequenced was peripheral blood. These receptors all stem from a woman aged 18-29 years with stable Graves' hyperthyroidism. Some clones in this sample may be carry-over from other donors' samples. Both conserved end residues are part of each CDR3. Each record gives: CDR3 protein, V gene, J gene.

CDR3 protein: CSVRQGRNTEAFF
V gene: TRBV29-1
J gene: TRBJ1-1

CDR3 protein: CASSIVLGAGREETQYF
V gene: TRBV19
J gene: TRBJ2-5

CDR3 protein: CASRDQTGGYGELFF
V gene: TRBV28
J gene: TRBJ2-2

CDR3 protein: CASSTGFAYEQYF
V gene: TRBV6-1
J gene: TRBJ2-7

CDR3 protein: CASSQGGLGEQYF
V gene: TRBV6-2/TRBV6-3
J gene: TRBJ2-7

CDR3 protein: CATSRAGANTEAFF
V gene: TRBV15
J gene: TRBJ1-1

CDR3 protein: CASSPRQASTYEQYF
V gene: TRBV18
J gene: TRBJ2-7

CDR3 protein: CASSLISGYGYTF
V gene: TRBV27
J gene: TRBJ1-2

CDR3 protein: CASSLVGINTEAFF
V gene: TRBV5-1
J gene: TRBJ1-1

CDR3 protein: CASSSPDTDIQYF
V gene: TRBV28
J gene: TRBJ2-4

CDR3 protein: CSVEVQWGLAGVETQYF
V gene: TRBV29-1
J gene: TRBJ2-5

CDR3 protein: CASGGDSYEQYF
V gene: TRBV7-2
J gene: TRBJ2-7

CDR3 protein: CASSEQGPGELFF
V gene: TRBV2
J gene: TRBJ2-2

CDR3 protein: CSARGTPKGNYGYTF
V gene: TRBV20-1
J gene: TRBJ1-2

CDR3 protein: CASSWGMRTEATYEQYF
V gene: TRBV12-3/TRBV12-4
J gene: TRBJ2-7

CDR3 protein: CSARTGLSSYEQYF
V gene: TRBV29-1
J gene: TRBJ2-7

CDR3 protein: CASSQGYRGRSEQYF
V gene: TRBV4-1
J gene: TRBJ2-7

CDR3 protein: CASSYSRALPQETQYF
V gene: TRBV6-2/TRBV6-3
J gene: TRBJ2-5

CDR3 protein: CASSQDWGVSGIGYEQYF
V gene: TRBV14
J gene: TRBJ2-7

CDR3 protein: CASSFGRGGQETQYF
V gene: TRBV7-2
J gene: TRBJ2-5

CDR3 protein: CSGPLDFGSGYTF
V gene: TRBV20-1
J gene: TRBJ1-2

CDR3 protein: CASSLAEGVYGYTF
V gene: TRBV7-2
J gene: TRBJ1-2

CDR3 protein: CASTPRTSYEQYF
V gene: TRBV28
J gene: TRBJ2-7

CDR3 protein: CASLRGQGLQPQHF
V gene: TRBV12-3/TRBV12-4
J gene: TRBJ1-5

CDR3 protein: CSARRGGNTIYF
V gene: TRBV20-1
J gene: TRBJ1-3

CDR3 protein: CASSPTYGGSAEAFF
V gene: TRBV12-3/TRBV12-4
J gene: TRBJ1-1

CDR3 protein: CASSLEDQETQYF
V gene: TRBV28
J gene: TRBJ2-5

CDR3 protein: CASSLSGGMYEQYF
V gene: TRBV13
J gene: TRBJ2-7

CDR3 protein: CASSQVWGNTIYF
V gene: TRBV3-1
J gene: TRBJ1-3

CDR3 protein: CASSLEPEADTQYF
V gene: TRBV5-8
J gene: TRBJ2-3

CDR3 protein: CASSSPDRENQPQHF
V gene: TRBV7-2
J gene: TRBJ1-5

CDR3 protein: CATLVGGNQPQHF
V gene: TRBV28
J gene: TRBJ1-5

CDR3 protein: CASRVGRVNTEAFF
V gene: TRBV12-3/TRBV12-4
J gene: TRBJ1-1

CDR3 protein: CATRTGISNQPQHF
V gene: TRBV6-1
J gene: TRBJ1-5

CDR3 protein: CASRRDDSYGYTF
V gene: TRBV12-3/TRBV12-4
J gene: TRBJ1-2

CDR3 protein: CASSLRQNQETQYF
V gene: TRBV28
J gene: TRBJ2-5

CDR3 protein: CASSSRTGSRLYSNQPQHF
V gene: TRBV28
J gene: TRBJ1-5

CDR3 protein: CASGSAYGYTF
V gene: TRBV28
J gene: TRBJ1-2

CDR3 protein: CASSPEGFNQPQHF
V gene: TRBV28
J gene: TRBJ1-5

CDR3 protein: CASRADNSYEQYF
V gene: TRBV5-1
J gene: TRBJ2-7

CDR3 protein: CASSLSFRGFDYGYTF
V gene: TRBV12-3/TRBV12-4
J gene: TRBJ1-2

CDR3 protein: CASSKVAGGLYEQYF
V gene: TRBV19
J gene: TRBJ2-7

CDR3 protein: CASSLAEFYGYTF
V gene: TRBV12-3/TRBV12-4
J gene: TRBJ1-2

CDR3 protein: CASGLVRGRGRNQPQHF
V gene: TRBV12-5
J gene: TRBJ1-5

CDR3 protein: CASRDGGYQPQHF
V gene: TRBV6-2/TRBV6-3
J gene: TRBJ1-5

CDR3 protein: CASSTAKQRVTEAFF
V gene: TRBV6-5
J gene: TRBJ1-1

CDR3 protein: CASRTGPNYGYTF
V gene: TRBV6-5
J gene: TRBJ1-2

CDR3 protein: CASTETGNNQPQHF
V gene: TRBV12-3/TRBV12-4
J gene: TRBJ1-5

CDR3 protein: CASSVGLAGGAKNIQYF
V gene: TRBV5-1
J gene: TRBJ2-4

CDR3 protein: CASSYSKPGKHNSPLHF
V gene: TRBV6-5
J gene: TRBJ1-6